The clone carrying this TCR beta chain was seen many times. This CDR3 contains 15 residues. Trimming stripped 1 base from V and 2 bases from J, with 11 bases between. These data belong to a study of T-cell memory formation after mild COVID-19. TCRdb fed the 5' RACE reads into MiXCR, producing one record per CDR3 protein. Altogether a few hundred thousand distinct CDR3 sequences are present, 13% to 15% being singletons, with the ten largest covering 21%. Sequences were obtained from PBMCs or a T cell subset sorted from them (not recorded which). The sequence came from a man between 18 and 35 years old who had mild COVID-19 (a few samples of this study predate the infection). Cell type and time point are not known. The V call is TRBV12-3 or TRBV12-4, the J call TRBJ2-5, with a possible D match to TRBD2 (6 bases). The CDR3 here is CASSLGASVQETQYF. CDR3 bases: TGTGCCAGCAGTTTAGGGGCTAGCGTACAAGAGACCCAGTACTTC.